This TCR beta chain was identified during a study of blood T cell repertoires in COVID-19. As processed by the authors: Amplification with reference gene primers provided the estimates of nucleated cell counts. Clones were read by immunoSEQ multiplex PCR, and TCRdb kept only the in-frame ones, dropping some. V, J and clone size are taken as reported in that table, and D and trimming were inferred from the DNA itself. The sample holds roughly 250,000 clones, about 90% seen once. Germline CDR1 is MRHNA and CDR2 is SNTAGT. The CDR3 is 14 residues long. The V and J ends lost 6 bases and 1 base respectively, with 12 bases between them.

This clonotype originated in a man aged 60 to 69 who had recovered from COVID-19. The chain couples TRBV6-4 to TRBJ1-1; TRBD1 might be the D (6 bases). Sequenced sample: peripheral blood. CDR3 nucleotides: TGTGCCAGCAGAGGGGGGGGAGGGAACACTGAAGCTTTCTTT. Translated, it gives CASRGGGGNTEAFF.